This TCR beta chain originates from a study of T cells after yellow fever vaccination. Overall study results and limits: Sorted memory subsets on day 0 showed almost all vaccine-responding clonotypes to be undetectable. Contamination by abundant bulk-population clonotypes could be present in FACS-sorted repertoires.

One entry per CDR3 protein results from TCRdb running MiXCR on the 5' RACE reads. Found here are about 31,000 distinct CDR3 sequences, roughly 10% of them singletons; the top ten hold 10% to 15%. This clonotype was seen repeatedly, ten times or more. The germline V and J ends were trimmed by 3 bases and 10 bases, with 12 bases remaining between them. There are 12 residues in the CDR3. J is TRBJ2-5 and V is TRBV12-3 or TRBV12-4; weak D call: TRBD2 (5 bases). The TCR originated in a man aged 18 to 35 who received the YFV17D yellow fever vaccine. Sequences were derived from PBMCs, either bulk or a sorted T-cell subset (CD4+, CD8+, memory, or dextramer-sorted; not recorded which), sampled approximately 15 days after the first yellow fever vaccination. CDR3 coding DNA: TGTGCCAGCAGTTTGTCCCGGGGATTCCAGTACTTC. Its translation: CASSLSRGFQYF.